One and the same sample provided the 23 T cell receptor beta chains below, sequenced in a study of shared clonotypes between healthy human individuals. The protocol was immunoSEQ multiplex PCR, while the TCRdb copy is restricted to in-frame clones and leaves out a portion. The data show more than 550,000 clones, with 72% seen just once and around 1.7% held by the top ten. Sequencing was carried out using memory CD4+ T cells sorted from blood. The subset was: CD45RA-negative fraction. Receptor source: a woman aged 30 to 39 in good health.

This chain uses TRBV29-1 with TRBJ2-6; no clear D. The V gene's germline CDR1 is SQVTM and CDR2 ANQGSEA. This CDR3 is built from 16 residues. Between the trimmed V and J ends, which lost 5 bases and 5 bases, there was a span of 19 bases. The CDR3 DNA sequence: TGCAGCGTTCAAGTGACACTACAAAGTCGGGCCAACGTCCTGACTTTC. This sequence encodes CSVQVTLQSRANVLTF.

This clone was observed a single time. This sequence joins TRBV6-1 and TRBJ2-3; D may be TRBD2 (6 bases). Germline V lookup: CDR1 MNHNS, CDR2 SASEGT. The CDR3 contains 14 residues. V was pared by 0 bases and J by 5 bases, with 9 bases between. The CDR3 sequence: CASSEAARGDTQYF. Written as DNA, the CDR3 is TGTGCCAGCAGTGAAGCGGCGCGGGGAGATACGCAGTATTTT.

This clone was counted a single time. V usage is TRBV10-3 and J usage is TRBJ2-7; no definite D call. CDR1 and CDR2 from the germline V gene are ENHRY and SYGVKD. The CDR3 extends over 15 amino acids. The V end was cut by 10 bases, the J end by 0 bases, with 19 bases between. CDR3 loop: CASLEVRLSSYEQYF. The CDR3 coding sequence is TGTGCCAGCCTTGAGGTCCGCCTAAGCTCCTACGAGCAGTACTTC.

This clone was observed a few times. Other DNA sequences in this specimen translate into the identical CDR3. The rearrangement uses TRBV7-9 and TRBJ2-1; D is unresolved. Germline V gene lookup returns CDR1 SEHNR and CDR2 FQNEAQ (reference sequence). V lost 5 bases to trimming and J lost 10 bases, with 12 bases between them. This CDR3 is 12 amino acids long. CDR3 sequence: CASSLVSREQFF. CDR3 DNA: TGTGCCAGCAGCCTAGTTAGCCGGGAGCAGTTCTTC.

This clone was seen repeatedly, ten times or more. The chain employs TRBV7-9 and TRBJ1-5, with unresolved D. The length of the CDR3 is 12 residues. With 7 bases removed from V and 2 bases from J, the gap between germline ends came to 6 bases. Germline-derived CDR1 and CDR2 are SEHNR and FQNEAQ (reference sequence). The CDR3 region has the DNA TGTGCCAGCAACATGGGCAATCAGCCCCAGCATTTT. Translating gives CASNMGNQPQHF.

The rearrangement links TRBV28 to TRBJ2-6; TRBD2 is a possible D gene (6 bases). Deletions cut 7 bases from V and 0 bases from J, with 13 bases between. The CDR3 has 16 residues. The germline CDR1 and CDR2 sequences are MDHEN and SYDVKM. This CDR3 reads CASTSGYTSGANVLTF. In nucleotides, the CDR3 is TGTGCCAGCACCAGCGGGTACACCTCTGGGGCCAACGTCCTGACTTTC.

The V and J genes are TRBV18 and TRBJ1-1; no definite D call. CDR1 and CDR2 (germline): KGHSH, LQKENI. Trimming removed 3 bases from V and 2 bases from J, with 10 bases in between. The CDR3 runs 14 residues. CDR3 residues: CASSPIADNTEAFF. The CDR3, as DNA: TGTGCCAGCTCACCCATAGCAGACAACACTGAAGCTTTCTTT.

J is TRBJ2-7 and V is TRBV10-2; weak D call: TRBD1 (5 bases). The CDR3 totals 13 residues. The V end was cut by 1 base, the J end by 7 bases, with 11 bases between. Germline V gene data show CDR1 as WSHSY and CDR2 as SAAADI. The CDR3 DNA reads as TGCGCCAGCAGTGAGTTGGACAATCAGGAGCAGTACTTC. Protein product: CASSELDNQEQYF.

The V gene is TRBV5-6, the J gene TRBJ2-2; 8 bases match TRBD1. This CDR3 comprises 15 residues. Germline V gene lookup returns CDR1 SGHDT and CDR2 YYEEEE. Trimming cost V 3 bases and J 1 base; bases outside gene matches: 2. The CDR3 region is CASSYGTGNTGELFF. The CDR3 nucleotides are TGTGCCAGCAGCTACGGGACAGGGAACACCGGGGAGCTGTTTTTT.

V is TRBV4-2 and J is TRBJ2-1; TRBD1 might be the D (6 bases). The germline V and J ends were trimmed by 6 bases and 6 bases, with 12 bases remaining between them. Germline loops: CDR1 LGHNA, CDR2 YNFKEQ. This CDR3 has 13 amino acids. CDR3 region: CASSRDTPNEQFF. CDR3 in DNA: TGTGCCAGCAGTCGGGACACCCCCAATGAGCAGTTCTTC.

The rearrangement joins TRBV4-1 to TRBJ1-1, with 7 bases aligning to TRBD1. The germline CDR1 and CDR2 sequences are MGHRA and YSYEKL. V was pared by 2 bases and J by 2 bases, with 5 bases of the junction left unmatched. This CDR3 spans 15 amino acids. The CDR3 loop reads CASSQPRQGNTEAFF. DNA of the CDR3: TGCGCCAGCAGCCAACCAAGACAGGGTAACACTGAAGCTTTCTTT.

With regard to this clone: Other nucleotide sequences from this sample produce the same CDR3. The rearrangement links TRBV7-6 to TRBJ1-5; 9 bases match TRBD1. Germline CDR1 is SGHVS and CDR2 is FNYEAQ. The ends lost 4 bases at V and 2 bases at J; junction bases unmatched: 3. This CDR3 contains 15 residues. The CDR3 DNA reads as TGTGCCAGCAGCTCGGGACAGGGAGGCAATCAGCCCCAGCATTTT. It is translated as CASSSGQGGNQPQHF.

This chain uses TRBV29-1 with TRBJ1-2; TRBD1 matches 8 bases. CDR1 and CDR2 from the germline V gene are SQVTM and ANQGSEA. The junction had 11 bases not matched to a gene; V was cut back by 5 bases and J by 6 bases. The CDR3 has 14 residues. The CDR3 nucleotides are TGCAGCGTTCCCTCGGGCCAGGGGGCGAATGGCTACACCTTC. This gives the protein CSVPSGQGANGYTF.

This clone was observed many times. This chain joins TRBV7-2 and TRBJ1-2, with D hard to call. Germline lookup yields CDR1 SGHTA and CDR2 FQGNSA. Deletions cut 5 bases from V and 4 bases from J, with 11 bases between. The CDR3 length is 13 residues. The CDR3: CASSPDAGYGYTF. The CDR3, as DNA: TGTGCCAGCAGCCCGGACGCTGGCTATGGCTACACCTTC. The whole variable domain, filled in from reference TRBV7-2 and TRBJ1-2, reads GAGVSQSPSNKVTEKGKDVELRCDPISGHTALYWYRQSLGQGLEFLIYFQGNSAPDKSGLPSDRFSAERTGGSVSTLTIQRTQQEDSAVYLCASSPDAGYGYTFGSGTRLTVV.

The V gene is TRBV5-1, the J gene TRBJ1-1, with 7 bases that match TRBD1. Losses at the gene ends were 4 bases for V and 5 bases for J; bases not matched to a gene: 11. This CDR3 has 15 amino acids. Germline V gene data show CDR1 as SGHRS and CDR2 as YFSETQ. The CDR3 region is CASSPLTGLMTEAFF. The CDR3 nucleotides read TGCGCCAGCAGCCCATTGACAGGGCTAATGACTGAAGCTTTCTTT.

The sample holds many counts of this clone. The V call is TRBV11-2, the J call TRBJ2-2; D call uncertain. The CDR3 loop spans 16 amino acids. Germline V lookup: CDR1 SGHAT, CDR2 FQNNGV. V was clipped by 2 bases and J by 0 bases, with 10 bases between them. In DNA, the CDR3 is TGTGCCAGCAGCTTACTTCCCTACCCGAACACCGGGGAGCTGTTTTTT. Translating gives CASSLLPYPNTGELFF.

In DNA, the CDR3 is TGTGCCAGCAGGGACCGTGGGACTAGCTCCGGGGAGCTGTTTTTT. Translation: CASRDRGTSSGELFF. This chain links TRBV6-1 with TRBJ2-2; 9 nucleotides match TRBD2. Germline CDR1 reads MNHNS; CDR2 reads SASEGT. The CDR3 covers 15 residues. V dropped 6 bases and J dropped 6; count of bases not matched to a gene: 8.

As for this clone: This may be a read error, as it is one base from a much larger clone. The chain employs TRBV6-6 and TRBJ2-1; TRBD2 agrees at 8 bases. V trimming: 6 bases; J trimming: 0 bases; junction bases outside the gene matches: 4. The CDR3 is 15 amino acids. Germline CDR1 and CDR2: MNHNY and SVGAGI (reference sequence). CDR3 in amino acids: CASSLAGSSYNEQFF. The CDR3 DNA sequence: TGTGCCAGCAGCTTAGCGGGAAGCTCCTACAATGAGCAGTTCTTC.

This chain joins TRBV29-1 and TRBJ2-3; D remains unclear. Germline CDR1 reads SQVTM; CDR2 reads ANQGSEA. V gave up 7 bases and J gave up 3 bases, with 11 bases separating them. This CDR3 comprises 12 residues. The CDR3 DNA reads as TGCAGCGCCCTACGTGGGACAGATACGCAGTATTTT. Its protein is CSALRGTDTQYF.

V and J are TRBV19 and TRBJ2-2; 10 bases are shared with TRBD2. V lost 7 bases, J lost 4 bases, and 6 bases stayed unmatched. This CDR3 contains 15 residues. Germline V lookup: CDR1 LNHDA, CDR2 SQIVND (reference sequence). In DNA, the CDR3 is TGTGCCAGTACCACTAGCGGGATGGGCACCGGGGAGCTGTTTTTT. Its translation is CASTTSGMGTGELFF.

The CDR3 is CASSLDRLDYNEQFF. The CDR3 DNA is TGCGCCAGCAGCCTGGACAGACTAGATTACAATGAGCAGTTCTTC. The rearrangement links TRBV5-1 to TRBJ2-1, with D perhaps given as TRBD1 or TRBD2 (6 bases each). The ends were cut back, 4 bases at V and 4 bases at J, with 15 bases in the middle. Germline V gene lookup returns CDR1 SGHRS and CDR2 YFSETQ. The CDR3 contains 15 residues.

As to this clone: Other DNA sequences of this sample code for an identical CDR3. The V call is TRBV18, the J call TRBJ1-1; D is unclear. This CDR3 has 13 residues. The V and J ends lost 6 bases and 2 bases respectively, with 10 bases between them. CDR1 and CDR2 from the germline V gene are KGHSH and LQKENI. CDR3 coding DNA: TGTGCCAGCTCCCGGGGTGGAAACACTGAAGCTTTCTTT. It encodes CASSRGGNTEAFF.

This clone appeared a few times. This rearrangement joins TRBV28 to TRBJ1-2; D uncertain. This CDR3 has 13 residues. V lost 7 bases and J lost 7, with 16 bases in between. Germline CDR1 and CDR2: MDHEN and SYDVKM. CDR3 region: CASTPSVGSGYTF. CDR3 DNA sequence: TGTGCCAGCACCCCCTCTGTGGGATCTGGCTACACCTTC.